Included here is one T cell receptor (beta chain) sequence, with context. The sample is drawn from a study of blood T cell repertoires in COVID-19. The method was immunoSEQ multiplex PCR; TCRdb's version includes in-frame clones alone and lacks a portion of them. Here the sample spans about 180,000 clones, 65% to 90% being singletons. From germline, CDR1 is MNHEY and CDR2 SVGEGT. CDR3 length: 15 residues. The V and J ends lost 0 bases and 1 base respectively, with 7 bases between them. Specimen: peripheral blood. This TCR was recovered from a man aged 50 or older with active or convalescent COVID-19. The chain combines TRBV6-2 or TRBV6-3 with TRBJ1-3; D unclear. Written as DNA, the CDR3 is TGTGCCAGCAGTTACTCCCGGGGATCTGGAAACACCATATATTTT. As protein: CASSYSRGSGNTIYF.